Shown below are 16 T cell receptor beta chains from a single sample sequenced in a study of TIL therapy for anti-PD-1-resistant metastatic lung cancer. The immunoSEQ assay was v3. Libraries were prepared by immunoSEQ multiplex PCR; TCRdb keeps only in-frame clonotypes and omits some of them. The sample shows about 36,000 clones, roughly 80% of them seen only once. Time point described: pre-treatment sample, taken before nivolumab and TIL therapy. Sequenced here: blood, sampled at baseline. These receptors all come from a person aged 25-79 years with non-small cell lung cancer.

The chain is built from TRBV5-6 and TRBJ2-1; D ambiguous. The V end lost 2 bases, the J end lost 0 bases, and 21 bases lay between the germline ends. The CDR3 loop spans 19 amino acids. Germline V CDR1 and CDR2: SGHDT, YYEEEE. This chain's CDR3 is CASSFRPGHTIRSYNEQFF. DNA of the CDR3: TGTGCCAGCAGCTTCCGGCCAGGCCACACTATACGCTCCTACAATGAGCAGTTCTTC.

The chain recombines TRBV19 with TRBJ2-3; TRBD2 aligns across 7 bases. This CDR3 contains 13 residues. V shed 6 bases and J 5 bases; nucleotides not matched to a gene: 5. Germline-derived CDR1 and CDR2 are LNHDA and SQIVND (reference sequence). The CDR3 coding sequence is TGTGCCAGTAGCCCTCAGCGGGGAGATACGCAGTATTTT. It encodes CASSPQRGDTQYF.

This chain joins TRBV4-3 and TRBJ2-1; TRBD2 aligns across 12 bases. Germline CDR1 reads LGHNA; CDR2 reads YSLEER. CDR3 size: 16 residues. J lost 3 bases, V lost 1 base, and 1 base had no gene match. The CDR3 is CASSQASGGDYNEQFF. Written as DNA, the CDR3 is TGCGCCAGCAGCCAAGCTAGCGGGGGGGACTACAATGAGCAGTTCTTC.

The CDR3 DNA sequence: TGTGCCAGCAGCTACGCCGCGGGCCTCAAGTACAATGAGCAGTTCTTC. The encoded protein is CASSYAAGLKYNEQFF. The chain has TRBV5-4 and TRBJ2-1; D is possibly TRBD2 (5 bases). Trimming removed 3 bases at V and 4 bases at J, with 17 bases between. Looked up from germline, CDR1 is SGHNT and CDR2 is YYREEE (reference sequence). This CDR3 region has 16 residues.

There are a few counts of this clone. The chain recombines TRBV6-5 with TRBJ1-4; no clear D gene. CDR3 length: 15 residues. The germline V and J ends were trimmed by 5 bases and 0 bases, with 10 bases remaining between them. The V gene's germline CDR1 is MNHEY and CDR2 SVGAGI. CDR3 DNA sequence: TGTGCCAGCAGTAGTGGCGGTGCAACTAATGAAAAACTGTTTTTT. Its protein is CASSSGGATNEKLFF.

The J gene is TRBJ2-7, the V gene TRBV9, with TRBD1 identical over 8 bases. Germline V gives CDR1 SGDLS, CDR2 YYNGEE. CDR3 length: 14 residues. J gave up 7 bases and V 3 bases, and 9 bases lay outside the gene matches. This CDR3 is CASSAGQGSGEQYF. CDR3 sequence (DNA): TGTGCCAGCAGCGCCGGACAGGGATCGGGGGAGCAGTACTTC.

V usage is TRBV6-1 and J usage is TRBJ2-7; TRBD1 might be the D (6 bases). V was cut by 3 bases and J by 0 bases, with 12 bases left in between. Per the germline V gene, CDR1 is MNHNS and CDR2 is SASEGT. The CDR3 runs to 15 residues. Here the CDR3 DNA reads TGTGCCAGCAGTGACGGGACAACCTTCTCCTACGAGCAGTACTTC. This gives the protein CASSDGTTFSYEQYF.

The chain is built from TRBV15 and TRBJ2-5; D is perhaps TRBD1 (6 bases). Gene TRBJ2-7 matches the end of the DNA better, so the J call may be wrong. The CDR3 has 15 residues. The germline V gene has CDR1 LNHNV and CDR2 YYDKDF (reference sequence). The CDR3 nucleotides read TGTGCCACCAGCAGAGTGCAGACAGGTCGGAACGAGCAGTACTTC. It translates to CATSRVQTGRNEQYF.

The chain links TRBV13 to TRBJ1-2; D may be TRBD1 (5 bases). The CDR3 is 14 amino acids. V was trimmed by 5 bases and J by 1 base, leaving 11 bases between them. Looked up from germline, CDR1 is PRHDT and CDR2 is FYEKMQ (reference sequence). Written as DNA, the CDR3 is TGTGCCAGCAGCCCGAGCGGGGGTAACTATGGCTACACCTTC. Translating gives CASSPSGGNYGYTF. The complete variable domain, with remaining parts taken from reference TRBV13 and TRBJ1-2, reads AAGVIQSPRHLIKEKRETATLKCYPIPRHDTVYWYQQGPGQDPQFLISFYEKMQSDKGSIPDRFSAQQFSDYHSELNMSSLELGDSALYFCASSPSGGNYGYTFGSGTRLTVV.

The gene calls are TRBV13 and TRBJ2-5; 7 positions agree with TRBD1. The DNA end is a closer match to TRBJ2-7, so the J assignment may be wrong. Germline V gene sequence: CDR1 PRHDT, CDR2 FYEKMQ (reference sequence). CDR3 length equals 14 residues. This CDR3 reads CASSLTRGTYEQYF. CDR3 in DNA: TGTGCCAGCAGCTTAACCAGGGGGACATACGAGCAGTACTTC.

CDR3: CASSTGGPLYEQYF. In DNA, the CDR3 is TGTGCCAGCAGTACTGGGGGCCCCCTCTACGAGCAGTACTTC. V is TRBV28 and J is TRBJ2-7, with D perhaps TRBD1 (6 bases). CDR1 and CDR2 from the germline V gene are MDHEN and SYDVKM. The V end lost 5 bases, the J end lost 3 bases, and 14 bases lay between the germline ends. The CDR3 has 14 residues.

The chain uses TRBV19 and TRBJ2-7; perhaps TRBD1 as D (6 bases). V shed 10 bases and J shed 5 bases, with 15 bases lying between them. The germline V gene has CDR1 LNHDA and CDR2 SQIVND (reference sequence). The CDR3 consists of 12 residues. CDR3: CATPDRGHEQYF. The CDR3 bases are TGTGCCACTCCGGACAGAGGCCACGAGCAGTACTTC.

The gene calls are TRBV6-5 and TRBJ2-7; D ambiguous. Trimming cost V 10 bases and J 6 bases, with 13 bases left between them. The CDR3 is made up of 11 amino acids. Germline CDR1 and CDR2: MNHEY and SVGAGI. CDR3 loop: CATLSFTEQYF. CDR3 nucleotides: TGTGCCACTCTTAGCTTCACCGAGCAGTACTTC.

This chain joins TRBV5-6 and TRBJ1-5; the D is unclear. There are 14 residues in the CDR3. Trimming removed 0 bases from V and 5 bases from J, with 9 bases in between. Germline-derived CDR1 and CDR2 are SGHDT and YYEEEE. Here the CDR3 DNA reads TGTGCCAGCAGCTTGGCGGGTACCGATCAGCCCCAGCATTTT. This gives the protein CASSLAGTDQPQHF.

This chain connects TRBV21-1 to TRBJ2-7; the table assigns TRBD2, which was not confirmed against the DNA. TRBV21-1 is a known pseudogene. This CDR3 contains 15 residues. The CDR3 sequence is CASSPIVGTVGEQYF. DNA of the CDR3: TGTGCCAGCAGTCCTATCGTTGGGACTGTGGGGGAGCAGTACTTC.

The genes are TRBV5-4 and TRBJ2-7; D is uncertain. Germline V lookup: CDR1 SGHNT, CDR2 YYREEE (reference sequence). With 1 base removed from V and 7 bases from J, the gap between germline ends came to 21 bases. The CDR3 contains 16 residues. The CDR3 protein is CASSLRGGLESREQYF. The CDR3 DNA follows: TGTGCCAGCAGCTTGCGAGGTGGGTTGGAGTCTAGGGAGCAGTACTTC.